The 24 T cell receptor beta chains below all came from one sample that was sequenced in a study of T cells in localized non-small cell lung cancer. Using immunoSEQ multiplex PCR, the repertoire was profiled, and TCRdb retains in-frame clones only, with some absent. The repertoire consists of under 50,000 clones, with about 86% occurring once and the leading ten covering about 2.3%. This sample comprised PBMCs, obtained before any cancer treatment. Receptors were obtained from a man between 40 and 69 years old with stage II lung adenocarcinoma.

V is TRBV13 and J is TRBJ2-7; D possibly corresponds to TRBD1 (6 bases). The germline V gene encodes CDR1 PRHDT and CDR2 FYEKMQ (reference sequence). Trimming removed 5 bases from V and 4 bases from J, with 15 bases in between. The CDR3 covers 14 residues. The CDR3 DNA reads TGTGCCAGCAGCGCGACAGGTGATGGGTACGAGCAGTACTTC. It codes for CASSATGDGYEQYF.

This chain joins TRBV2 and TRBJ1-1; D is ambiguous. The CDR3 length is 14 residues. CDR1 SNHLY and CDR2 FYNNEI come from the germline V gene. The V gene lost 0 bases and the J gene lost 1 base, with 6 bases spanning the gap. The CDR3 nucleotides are TGTGCCAGCAGTGAAGCGCGCCGGAACACTGAAGCTTTCTTT. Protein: CASSEARRNTEAFF.

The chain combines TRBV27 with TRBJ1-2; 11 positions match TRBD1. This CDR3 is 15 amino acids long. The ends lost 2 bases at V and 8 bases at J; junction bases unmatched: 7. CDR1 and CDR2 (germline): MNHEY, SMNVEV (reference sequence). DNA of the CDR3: TGTGCCAGCAGTTTAAAGGGCGGGACAGGGGGGGGCTACACCTTC. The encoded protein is CASSLKGGTGGGYTF.

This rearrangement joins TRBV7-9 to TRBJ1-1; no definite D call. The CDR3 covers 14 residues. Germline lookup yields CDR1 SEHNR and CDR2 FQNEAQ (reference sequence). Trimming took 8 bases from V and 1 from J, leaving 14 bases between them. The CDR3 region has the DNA TGTGCCAGCGAGAAGACATACCCGAACACTGAAGCTTTCTTT. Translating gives CASEKTYPNTEAFF. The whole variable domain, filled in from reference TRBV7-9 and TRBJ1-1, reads DTGVSQNPRHKITKRGQNVTFRCDPISEHNRLYWYRQTLGQGPEFLTYFQNEAQLEKSRLLSDRFSAERPKGSFSTLEIQRTEQGDSAMYLCASEKTYPNTEAFFGQGTRLTVV.

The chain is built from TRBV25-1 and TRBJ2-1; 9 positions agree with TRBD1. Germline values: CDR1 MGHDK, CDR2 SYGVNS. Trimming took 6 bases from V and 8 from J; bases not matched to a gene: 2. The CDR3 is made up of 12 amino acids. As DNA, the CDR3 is TGTGCCAGCAGACAGGGGGCGGATGAGCAGTTCTTC. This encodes CASRQGADEQFF.

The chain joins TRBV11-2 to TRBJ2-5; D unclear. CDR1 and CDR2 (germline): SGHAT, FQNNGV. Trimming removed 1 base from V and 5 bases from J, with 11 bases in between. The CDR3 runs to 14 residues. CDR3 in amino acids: CASSLVGLQETQYF. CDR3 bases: TGTGCCAGCAGCTTAGTGGGCTTGCAGGAGACCCAGTACTTC.

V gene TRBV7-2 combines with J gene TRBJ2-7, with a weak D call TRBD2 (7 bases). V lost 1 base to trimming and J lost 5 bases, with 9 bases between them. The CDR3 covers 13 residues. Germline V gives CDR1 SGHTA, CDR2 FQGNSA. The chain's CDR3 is CASSLGGGDEQYV. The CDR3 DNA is TGTGCCAGCAGCTTAGGAGGGGGGGACGAGCAGTACGTC.

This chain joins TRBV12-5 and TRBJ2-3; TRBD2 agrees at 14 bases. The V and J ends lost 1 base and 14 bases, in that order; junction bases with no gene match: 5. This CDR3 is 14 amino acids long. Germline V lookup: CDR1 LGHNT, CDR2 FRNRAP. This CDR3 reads CASGLAGLAGGSYF. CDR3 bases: TGTGCTAGTGGTTTGGCCGGACTAGCGGGGGGTTCGTATTTT.

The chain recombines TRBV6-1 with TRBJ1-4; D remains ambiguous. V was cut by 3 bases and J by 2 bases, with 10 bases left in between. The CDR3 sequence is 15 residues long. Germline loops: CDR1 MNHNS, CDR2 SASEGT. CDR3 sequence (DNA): TGTGCCAGCAGTGAGGGAGGTCCCACTAATGAAAAACTGTTTTTT. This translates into CASSEGGPTNEKLFF.

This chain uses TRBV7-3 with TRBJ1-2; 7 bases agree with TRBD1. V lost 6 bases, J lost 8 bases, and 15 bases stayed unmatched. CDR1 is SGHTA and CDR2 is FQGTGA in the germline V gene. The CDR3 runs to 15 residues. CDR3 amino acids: CASRKRQGPGRGYTF. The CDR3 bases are TGTGCCAGCAGAAAAAGACAGGGACCGGGTCGGGGCTACACCTTC.

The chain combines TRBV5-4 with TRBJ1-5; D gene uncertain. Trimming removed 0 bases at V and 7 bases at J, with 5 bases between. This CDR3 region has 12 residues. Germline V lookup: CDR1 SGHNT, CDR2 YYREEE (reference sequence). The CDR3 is CASSLDSQPQHF. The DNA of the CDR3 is TGTGCCAGCAGCTTGGACAGCCAGCCCCAGCATTTT.

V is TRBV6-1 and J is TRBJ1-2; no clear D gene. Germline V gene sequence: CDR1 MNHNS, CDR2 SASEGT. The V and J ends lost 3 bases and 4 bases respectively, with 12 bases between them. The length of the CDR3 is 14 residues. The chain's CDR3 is CASSDDIWGYGYTF. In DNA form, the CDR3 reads TGTGCCAGCAGTGACGACATCTGGGGCTATGGCTACACCTTC.

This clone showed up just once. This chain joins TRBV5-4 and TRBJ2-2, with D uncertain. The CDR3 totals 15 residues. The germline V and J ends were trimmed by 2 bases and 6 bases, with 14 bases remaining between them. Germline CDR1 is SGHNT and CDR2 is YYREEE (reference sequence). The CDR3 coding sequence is TGTGCCAGCAGCTTCCAGTCCCTGGACGCCGGGGAGCTGTTTTTT. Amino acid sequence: CASSFQSLDAGELFF.

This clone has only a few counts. In DNA, the CDR3 is TGTGCCAGCAGCTTACGATACAGGGTGTACACCGGGGAGCTGTTTTTT. Amino acid sequence: CASSLRYRVYTGELFF. The chain joins TRBV7-4 to TRBJ2-2, with D perhaps TRBD1 (6 bases). Germline loops: CDR1 SGHVT, CDR2 SQSDAQ. Trimming shortened V by 2 bases and J by 3 bases, and 13 bases separated the two germline ends. This CDR3 comprises 16 residues.

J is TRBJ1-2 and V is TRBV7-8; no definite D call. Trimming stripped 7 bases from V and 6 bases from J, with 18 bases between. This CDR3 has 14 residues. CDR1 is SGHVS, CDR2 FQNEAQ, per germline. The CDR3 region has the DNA TGTGCCAGCAAATCCCCACGGGTGAATGATGGCTACACCTTC. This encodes CASKSPRVNDGYTF.

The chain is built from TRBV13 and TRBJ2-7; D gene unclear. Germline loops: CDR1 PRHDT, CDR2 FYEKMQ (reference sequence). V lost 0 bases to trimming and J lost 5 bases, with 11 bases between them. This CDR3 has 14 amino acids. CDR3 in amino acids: CASSLGRYPNEQYV. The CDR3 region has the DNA TGTGCCAGCAGCTTAGGCCGGTACCCTAACGAGCAGTACGTC.

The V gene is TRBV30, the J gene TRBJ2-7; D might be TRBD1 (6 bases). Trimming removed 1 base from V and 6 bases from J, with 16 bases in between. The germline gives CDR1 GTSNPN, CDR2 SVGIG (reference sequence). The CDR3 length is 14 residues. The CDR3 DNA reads TGTGCCTGGAGTGGAGAACAGGGTTTCGCCGAGCAGTACTTC. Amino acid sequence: CAWSGEQGFAEQYF.

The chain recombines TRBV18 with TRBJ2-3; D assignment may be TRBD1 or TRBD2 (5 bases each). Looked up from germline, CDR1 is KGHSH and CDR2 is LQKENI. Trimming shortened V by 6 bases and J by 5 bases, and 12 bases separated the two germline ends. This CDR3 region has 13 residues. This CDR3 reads CASSSGRRDTQYF. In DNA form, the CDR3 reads TGTGCCAGCTCGTCGGGACGGAGAGATACGCAGTATTTT.

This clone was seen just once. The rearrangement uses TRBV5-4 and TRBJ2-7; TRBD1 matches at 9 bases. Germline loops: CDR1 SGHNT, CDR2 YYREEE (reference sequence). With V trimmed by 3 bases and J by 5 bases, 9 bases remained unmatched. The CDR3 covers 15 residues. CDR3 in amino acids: CASSSDRDRVHEQYF. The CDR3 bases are TGTGCCAGCAGCTCCGACCGGGACAGGGTGCACGAGCAGTACTTC.

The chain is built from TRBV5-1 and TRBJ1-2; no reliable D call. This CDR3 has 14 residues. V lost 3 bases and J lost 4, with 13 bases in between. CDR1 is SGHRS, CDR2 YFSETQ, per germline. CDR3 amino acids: CASSSGPILYGYTF. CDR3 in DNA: TGCGCCAGCAGCTCAGGACCGATTCTCTATGGCTACACCTTC.

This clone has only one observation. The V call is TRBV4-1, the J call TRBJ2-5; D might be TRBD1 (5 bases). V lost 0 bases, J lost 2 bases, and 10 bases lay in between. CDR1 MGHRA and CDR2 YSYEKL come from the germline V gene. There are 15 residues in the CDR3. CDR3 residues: CASSQEGRVQETQYF. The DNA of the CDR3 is TGCGCCAGCAGCCAAGAGGGCAGGGTTCAAGAGACCCAGTACTTC.

The DNA of the CDR3 is TGCGCCAGCAGGTCTAGCGCGAGCTCCTACAATGAGCAGTTCTTC. It specifies CASRSSASSYNEQFF. The chain carries TRBV10-2 and TRBJ2-1, with D perhaps TRBD2 (6 bases). Trimming removed 6 bases at V and 0 bases at J, with 12 bases between. This CDR3 contains 15 residues. Germline CDR1 WSHSY, CDR2 SAAADI.

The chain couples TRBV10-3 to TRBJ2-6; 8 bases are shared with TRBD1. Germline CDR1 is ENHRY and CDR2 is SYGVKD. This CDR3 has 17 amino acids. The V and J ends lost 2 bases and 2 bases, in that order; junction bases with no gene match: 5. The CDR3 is CAISEQGAIAGANVLTF. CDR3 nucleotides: TGTGCCATCAGTGAGCAGGGGGCCATAGCTGGGGCCAACGTCCTGACTTTC.

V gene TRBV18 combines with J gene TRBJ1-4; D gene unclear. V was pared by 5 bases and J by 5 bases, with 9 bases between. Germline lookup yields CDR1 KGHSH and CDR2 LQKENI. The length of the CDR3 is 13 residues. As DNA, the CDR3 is TGTGCCAGCTCAGGGCAGAGAAATGAAAAACTGTTTTTT. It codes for CASSGQRNEKLFF.